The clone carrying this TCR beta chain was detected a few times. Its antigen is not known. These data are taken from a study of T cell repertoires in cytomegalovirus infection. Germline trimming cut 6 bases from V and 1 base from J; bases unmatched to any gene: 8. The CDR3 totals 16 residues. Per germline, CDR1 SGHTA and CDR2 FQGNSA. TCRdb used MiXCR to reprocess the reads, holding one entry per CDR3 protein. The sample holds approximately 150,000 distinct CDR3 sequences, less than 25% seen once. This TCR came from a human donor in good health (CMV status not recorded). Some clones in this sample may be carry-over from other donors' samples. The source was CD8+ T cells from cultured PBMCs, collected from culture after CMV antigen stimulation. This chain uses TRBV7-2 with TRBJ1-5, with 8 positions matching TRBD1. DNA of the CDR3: TGTGCCAGCAGTGACAGGGGTTTGGGGAGCAATCAGCCCCAGCATTTT. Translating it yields CASSDRGLGSNQPQHF.